These T cell receptor beta chains were read from a single sample in a study of cytomegalovirus exposure and HLA in healthy donors. Sequencing was performed with immunoSEQ multiplex PCR; in TCRdb, only in-frame clones are kept and a portion is missing. The top ten clones hold around 1.6% of a sample with about 190,000 clones, around 79% of them seen once. Sequencing was carried out using PBMCs. Every receptor here comes from a woman in her forties or fifties in good health and CMV-seronegative. CDR3s include the opening cysteine and the closing phenylalanine or tryptophan. A D gene is named only where the DNA matches it firmly. Clone sizes are given selectively: once, few, many, or a class where the clone is expanded.

>TRBJ1-5|-|TRBV6-1|-
CASKGVGEQKQPQHF
TGTGCCAGCAAGGGCGTCGGGGAACAAAAGCAGCCCCAGCATTTT
>TRBJ2-1|-|TRBV7-7|TRBD1
CASSLWTGNNEQFF
TGTGCTAGCAGCTTATGGACAGGGAACAATGAGCAGTTCTTC
>TRBJ2-1|-|TRBV29-1|-
CTVVLWRNEQFF
TGCACCGTGGTACTGTGGCGGAATGAGCAGTTCTTC
>TRBJ2-2|-|TRBV27|-
CASSLLPGNGELFF
TGTGCCAGCAGTTTACTCCCCGGGAACGGGGAGCTGTTTTTT
>TRBJ2-1|-|TRBV5-1|TRBD1
CASSLGQGIDEQFF
TGCGCCAGCAGCTTGGGACAGGGGATAGATGAGCAGTTCTTC
>TRBJ2-5|-|TRBV19|TRBD2
CASSIVTSGGLETQYF
TGTGCCAGTAGTATAGTGACTAGCGGGGGGTTGGAGACCCAGTACTTC
>TRBJ1-2|-|TRBV6-5|-
CASSRRGNYGYTF
TGTGCCAGCAGCCGCCGGGGGAACTATGGCTACACCTTC
>TRBJ2-1|few|TRBV9|TRBD1
CASSPSQTGPSPLYNEQFF
TGTGCCAGCAGCCCCAGCCAGACAGGGCCTTCCCCGCTCTACAATGAGCAGTTCTTC
>TRBJ1-5|-|TRBV7-8|-
CASSLAAGINQPQHF
TGTGCCAGCAGCTTAGCGGCAGGGATTAATCAGCCCCAGCATTTT
>TRBJ2-5|-|TRBV4-1|TRBD2
CASSQVGAGETQYF
TGCGCCAGCAGCCAAGTGGGAGCGGGGGAGACCCAGTACTTC
>TRBJ2-2|-|TRBV29-1|-
CSVYGTNTGELFF
TGCAGCGTTTACGGGACAAACACCGGGGAGCTGTTTTTT
>TRBJ2-2|-|TRBV11-2|-
CASSLGGSFTGELFF
TGTGCCAGCAGCTTGGGGGGATCTTTCACCGGGGAGCTGTTTTTT
>TRBJ2-5|-|TRBV7-2|-
CASSLAGGGLGTQYF
TGTGCCAGCAGCTTAGCTGGGGGGGGCCTCGGGACCCAGTACTTC
>TRBJ2-5|-|TRBV5-6|TRBD2
CASSFTSGFQETQYF
TGTGCCAGCAGCTTCACTAGCGGGTTCCAAGAGACCCAGTACTTC
>TRBJ2-1|once|TRBV6-4|TRBD2
CASSQTSGGPFEQFF
TGTGCCAGCAGTCAGACTAGCGGGGGGCCCTTTGAGCAGTTCTTC
>TRBJ2-3|-|TRBV7-6|-
CASSPRSRGGDTQYF
TGTGCCAGCAGCCCCCGGTCCCGGGGTGGAGATACGCAGTATTTT
>TRBJ1-3|-|TRBV28|-
CASSLGGAGNTIYF
TGTGCCAGCAGTTTAGGGGGGGCTGGAAACACCATATATTTT
>TRBJ1-4|few|TRBV7-9|TRBD1
CASSRTAGGFEKLFF
TGTGCCAGCAGCCGGACGGCAGGGGGGTTTGAAAAACTGTTTTTT
>TRBJ2-3|-|TRBV5-1|-
CASSLGKLAVPTDTQYF
TGCGCCAGCAGCTTGGGGAAACTAGCAGTGCCGACAGATACGCAGTATTTT
>TRBJ2-2|-|TRBV5-1|TRBD2
CASSLGGVGTGELFF
TGCGCCAGCAGCCTGGGGGGGGTCGGCACCGGGGAGCTGTTTTTT
>TRBJ2-7|-|TRBV11-2|-
CASSLVRGYEQYF
TGTGCCAGCAGCTTAGTCCGGGGCTACGAGCAGTACTTC
>TRBJ1-4|-|TRBV28|-
CASSRSIGAGYEKLFF
TGTGCCAGCAGCCGCAGCATAGGGGCGGGGTATGAAAAACTGTTTTTT
>TRBJ1-2|once|TRBV4-2|-
CASSQGGLRGTYGYTF
TGTGCCAGCAGCCAAGGGGGGTTGAGAGGGACATATGGCTACACCTTC
>TRBJ2-5|-|TRBV5-1|TRBD1
CASSLPDRGMLETQYF
TGCGCCAGCAGCTTGCCGGACAGGGGGATGTTAGAGACCCAGTACTTC
>TRBJ1-2|-|TRBV7-2|TRBD1
CASRDRDGVRYGYTF
TGTGCCAGCAGGGACAGGGATGGGGTGAGATATGGCTACACCTTC
>TRBJ1-1|few|TRBV4-3|-
CASSQDLPAEAFF
TGCGCCAGCAGCCAAGATCTGCCAGCTGAAGCTTTCTTT
>TRBJ1-2|-|TRBV7-9|-
CASSPGGYYGYTF
TGTGCCAGCAGCCCGGGAGGATATTATGGCTACACCTTC
>TRBJ2-3|-|TRBV6-5|TRBD2
CASSYLAGTTDTQYF
TGTGCCAGCAGTTACTTAGCGGGAACCACAGATACGCAGTATTTT
>TRBJ2-7|-|TRBV5-6|TRBD1
CASSLGTGGLREQYF
TGTGCCAGCAGCCTCGGGACAGGTGGCCTACGAGAGCAGTACTTC
>TRBJ2-3|-|TRBV11-1|TRBD2
CASSPGGFWGELADTQYF
TGTGCCAGCAGCCCCGGGGGGTTTTGGGGAGAGTTGGCAGATACGCAGTATTTT
>TRBJ1-5|-|TRBV19|-
CASSIGGRGWDQPQHF
TGTGCCAGTAGTATAGGGGGAAGGGGATGGGATCAGCCCCAGCATTTT
>TRBJ2-3|once|TRBV4-3|TRBD1
CASSQPGQGVGTQYF
TGCGCCAGCAGCCAACCGGGACAGGGGGTCGGTACGCAGTATTTT
>TRBJ1-2|-|TRBV28|-
CASSFSGSYGYTF
TGTGCCAGCAGTTTTTCGGGAAGCTATGGCTACACCTTC
>TRBJ2-2|-|TRBV2|TRBD2
CASSPPGTSTTGELFF
TGTGCCAGCAGTCCCCCAGGGACTAGTACCACCGGGGAGCTGTTTTTT
>TRBJ1-3|-|TRBV7-9|-
CASRLIVDTIYF
TGTGCCAGCAGACTTATAGTGGACACCATATATTTT